This TCR beta chain came from a study of blood T cell repertoires in COVID-19. Study in general: Specimens from acute and convalescent COVID-19 originated in the United States, Italy and Spain. PBMCs, B-cell-depleted T cells, or T cells provided the cDNA or gDNA that made up the material.

The ends were cut back, 2 bases at V and 6 bases at J, with 10 bases in the middle. This CDR3 spans 13 amino acids. Germline V lookup: CDR1 MNHNS, CDR2 SASEGT. As processed by the authors: Reference gene primers were amplified, and this amplification served to estimate nucleated cell counts. Produced via immunoSEQ multiplex PCR; TCRdb's table is partial and in-frame only. Clone size and the V and J calls come from that table; the DNA yielded D and trimming. The sample yields 12,000 to 15,000 clones, roughly 79% seen once. Material: peripheral blood. This rearrangement joins TRBV6-1 to TRBJ1-1; D is ambiguous. The source of this sequence is a man in his fifties or sixties with acute or convalescent COVID-19. CDR3 amino acids: CASSESGRAEAFF. The CDR3 coding sequence is TGTGCCAGCAGTGAATCCGGGAGGGCTGAAGCTTTCTTT.